This entry features one T cell receptor (beta chain) sequence. Its antigen is still unknown. Construction of the TCRbeta library involved unique molecular identifiers. TCRdb processed the PCR reads anew with MiXCR; each CDR3 protein has one entry. The top ten clones hold around 44% of a sample with about 210,000 distinct CDR3 sequences, approximately 17% of them seen once. The data were taken from a study of T-cell reconstitution after alpha-beta-depleted transplantation in children. The study's findings and limits: Several hundred rapidly expanded clones from non-depleted graft cells reportedly supplied alpha-beta T cells about two months post-transplant.

Trimming removed 5 bases at V and 5 bases at J, with 7 bases between. The length of the CDR3 is 12 residues. Germline lookup yields CDR1 SEHNR and CDR2 FQNEAQ (reference sequence). The chain recombines TRBV7-9 with TRBJ1-5, with D maybe TRBD1 (5 bases). Sequencing used PBMCs, mostly from graft donor cells, obtained 360 days after TCRalphabeta/CD19-depleted stem cell transplant. This clonotype was sampled from a male patient aged 2 to 10 who had a stem cell transplant for acute lymphoblastic leukemia, so the T cells may come from the graft donor. The CDR3 coding sequence is TGTGCCAGCAGCCGGGGCGATCAGCCCCAGCATTTT. Amino acid sequence: CASSRGDQPQHF.